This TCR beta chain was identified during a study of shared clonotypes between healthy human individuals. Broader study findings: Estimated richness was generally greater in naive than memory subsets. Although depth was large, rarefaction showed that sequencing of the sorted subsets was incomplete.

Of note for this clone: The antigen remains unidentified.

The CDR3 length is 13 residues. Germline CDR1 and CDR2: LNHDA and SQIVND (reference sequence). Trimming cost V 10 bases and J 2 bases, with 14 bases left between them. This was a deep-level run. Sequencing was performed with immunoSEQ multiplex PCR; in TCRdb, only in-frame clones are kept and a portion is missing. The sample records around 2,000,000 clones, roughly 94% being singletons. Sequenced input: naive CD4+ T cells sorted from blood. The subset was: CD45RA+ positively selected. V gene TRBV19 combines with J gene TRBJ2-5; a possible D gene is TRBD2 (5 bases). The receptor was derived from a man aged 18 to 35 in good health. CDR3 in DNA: TGTGCCACCACTCATACGGGACAAGAGACCCAGTACTTC. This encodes CATTHTGQETQYF.